The next 5 T cell receptor beta chains were all read from a single sample in a study of blood T cell repertoires in COVID-19 (dated by TCRdb to the early 2020s). The library was made by the immunoSEQ multiplex PCR assay. TCRdb carries this immuneACCESS record with in-frame sequences only. Its versions omit some clonotypes, under half of them owing to an unresolved V gene in the studies checked, with the rest unexplained. This sample lists more than 300,000 clones; about 87% were detected once. Jointly, the top ten make up 1.5% to 2% of the sample. The material sequenced was peripheral blood. The receptors were gathered from a woman aged 25 to 39 with COVID-19, enrolled during active disease.

This chain joins TRBV7-9 and TRBJ2-1, with TRBD1 matching 11 bases. This CDR3 comprises 15 residues. Germline V gene lookup returns CDR1 SEHNR and CDR2 FQNEAQ (reference sequence). V was clipped by 3 bases and J by 10 bases; unmatched bases: 8. The DNA of the CDR3 is TGTGCCAGCAGCTTCCTAGGACAGGGGGCGAACGAGCAGTTCTTC. Amino acid sequence: CASSFLGQGANEQFF.

The chain combines TRBV6-6 with TRBJ2-6; no clear D. The ends were cut back, 5 bases at V and 0 bases at J, with 14 bases in the middle. The CDR3 loop spans 17 amino acids. CDR1 and CDR2 from the germline V gene are MNHNY and SVGAGI (reference sequence). CDR3 amino acids: CASSPEFGYSGANVLTF. The CDR3, as DNA: TGTGCCAGCAGTCCTGAGTTCGGGTACTCTGGGGCCAACGTCCTGACTTTC.

This rearrangement joins TRBV11-2 to TRBJ2-1; D ambiguous. Germline assignment: CDR1 SGHAT and CDR2 FQNNGV. The CDR3 is made up of 15 amino acids. Deletions cut 4 bases from V and 3 bases from J, with 13 bases between. In DNA form, the CDR3 reads TGTGCCAGCAGCTCCCAATCCGCTATCTACAATGAGCAGTTCTTC. Translation gives CASSSQSAIYNEQFF.

The rearrangement joins TRBV6-2 or TRBV6-3 to TRBJ2-4; 9 nucleotides align to TRBD1. Germline loops: CDR1 MNHEY, CDR2 SVGEGT. The V and J ends lost 5 bases and 7 bases, in that order; junction bases with no gene match: 12. This CDR3 contains 16 residues. Written as DNA, the CDR3 is TGTGCCAGCAGTACCCCGGTGACAGGGGGGTGGAACATTCAGTACTTC. As protein: CASSTPVTGGWNIQYF.

In this sample, this clone turned up a few times. The genes are TRBV3-1 (or the pseudogene TRBV3-2) and TRBJ1-4, with D uncertain. CDR3 size: 13 residues. Germline V gene sequence: CDR1 LGHDT, CDR2 YNNKEL (reference sequence). Trimming removed 4 bases from V and 3 bases from J, with 6 bases in between. CDR3 nucleotide sequence: TGTGCCAGCAGCCCGAGGGCTAATGAAAAACTGTTTTTT. Protein product: CASSPRANEKLFF.